The subject of this entry is one T cell receptor beta chain. Antigen: not known. The protocol was immunoSEQ multiplex PCR, while the TCRdb copy is restricted to in-frame clones and leaves out a portion. In the table there are under 80,000 clones, more than 70% of which are singletons. This record comes from a study of OX40 agonist ivuxolimab in advanced cancers. From germline, CDR1 is SGHRS and CDR2 YFSETQ. The CDR3 has 16 amino acids. Trimming removed 3 bases from V and 5 bases from J; junction bases left unmatched: 11. Study conclusions and caveats: In CD8+ T cells, expanded clones were on average more numerous than in CD4+.

Autoimmune disease history or systemic immunosuppression barred patients. On cycle 4 day 1 and cycle 7 day 1, as well as at baseline, blood was sampled. The J gene is TRBJ2-3, the V gene TRBV5-1; 8 bases align to TRBD1. This TCR came from an adult with an advanced solid tumor such as melanoma, head and neck, liver or kidney cancer. The sequences come from CD4+ or CD8+ T cells sorted from blood, collected in a trial of the OX40 agonist ivuxolimab. CDR3: CASSSSGAGGLDTQYF. DNA for the CDR3: TGCGCCAGCAGCTCCTCCGGGGCAGGGGGCCTAGATACGCAGTATTTT.